A single sample is the source of the 7 T cell receptor beta chains below, sequenced in a study of radiotherapy plus CTLA-4 blockade in lung cancer (dated by TCRdb to the late 2010s). Library creation used the immunoSEQ multiplex PCR assay. TCRdb carries this immuneACCESS record with in-frame sequences only. Its versions omit some clonotypes, under half of them owing to an unresolved V gene in the studies checked, with the rest unexplained. The sample has over 80,000 clones on record, more than 75% of them singletons. About a sixth of the sample rests with the top ten. The sequenced sample was peripheral blood, obtained from a patient treated with radiotherapy plus ipilimumab. These receptors all come from a human donor with non-small cell lung cancer that progressed on radiotherapy plus ipilimumab.

The V gene is TRBV2, the J gene TRBJ1-1; 7 bases are a match to TRBD1. CDR1 and CDR2 (germline): SNHLY, FYNNEI. CDR3 length: 14 residues. J was trimmed by 3 bases and V by 2 bases; bases with no gene match: 3. The CDR3, as DNA: TGTGCCAGCAGTGAAAGGCAGGGGGACACTGAAGCTTTCTTT. It yields the protein CASSERQGDTEAFF. The variable domain in full, with the rest retrieved from reference TRBV2 and TRBJ1-1, is EPEVTQTPSHQVTQMGQEVILRCVPISNHLYFYWYRQILGQKVEFLVSFYNNEISEKSEIFDDQFSVERPDGSNFTLKIRSTKLEDSAMYFCASSERQGDTEAFFGQGTRLTVV.

This chain uses TRBV5-1 with TRBJ1-6; the D gene is possibly TRBD1 (5 bases). This CDR3 spans 14 amino acids. Germline loops: CDR1 SGHRS, CDR2 YFSETQ. The germline V and J ends were trimmed by 9 bases and 7 bases, with 17 bases remaining between them. Here the CDR3 reads CATPTGLWNSPLHF. As DNA, the CDR3 is TGCGCCACCCCGACGGGGCTATGGAATTCACCCCTCCACTTT. Looking up the rest from reference TRBV5-1 and TRBJ1-6 gives the full variable domain: KAGVTQTPRYLIKTRGQQVTLSCSPISGHRSVSWYQQTPGQGLQFLFEYFSETQRNKGNFPGRFSGRQFSNSRSEMNVSTLELGDSALYLCATPTGLWNSPLHFGNGTRLTVT.

This rearrangement joins TRBV29-1 to TRBJ2-1; D might be TRBD1 (5 bases). Trimming took off 1 base at V and 6 bases at J, with 7 bases between the two ends. The CDR3 is 12 amino acids. Germline V gene lookup returns CDR1 SQVTM and CDR2 ANQGSEA. CDR3: CSVEVGPNEQFF. CDR3 sequence (DNA): TGCAGCGTTGAAGTGGGGCCCAATGAGCAGTTCTTC.

This clone was found a few times. V usage is TRBV5-4 and J usage is TRBJ1-6; TRBD1 aligns across 8 bases. The CDR3 has 15 amino acids. J gave up 7 bases and V 5 bases, and 8 bases lay outside the gene matches. CDR1 and CDR2 (germline): SGHNT, YYREEE (reference sequence). CDR3 sequence: CASRPGGAANSPLHF. The DNA for the CDR3 is TGTGCCAGCAGACCAGGGGGCGCAGCCAATTCACCCCTCCACTTT.

This clone has a single count. V is TRBV4-2 and J is TRBJ2-7; 10 nucleotides match TRBD1. The CDR3 is made up of 15 amino acids. V dropped 1 base and J dropped 3; count of bases not matched to a gene: 3. Germline CDR1 reads LGHNA; CDR2 reads YNFKEQ. The DNA of the CDR3 is TGTGCCAGCAGCCAAGTAGGGACAGGGGACTACGAGCAGTACTTC. It yields the protein CASSQVGTGDYEQYF.

Worth noting for this clone: The same CDR3 can be traced to other DNA sequences in this sample. The V and J genes are TRBV5-4 and TRBJ1-2; no definite D call. The V end was cut by 4 bases, the J end by 4 bases, with 8 bases between. Germline CDR1 reads SGHNT; CDR2 reads YYREEE (reference sequence). This CDR3 contains 12 residues. CDR3 protein: CASSLDVYGYTF. CDR3 DNA: TGTGCCAGCAGCCTGGACGTCTATGGCTACACCTTC.

The CDR3 spells CASSVAGRANQPQHF. In DNA, the CDR3 is TGTGCCAGCAGCGTAGCCGGTCGGGCTAATCAGCCCCAGCATTTT. The V call is TRBV9, the J call TRBJ1-5; D unresolved. Germline CDR1 and CDR2: SGDLS and YYNGEE. The CDR3 loop spans 15 amino acids. V lost 0 bases and J lost 4, with 11 bases in between.